This T cell receptor beta chain is from a study of cytomegalovirus exposure and HLA in healthy donors (dated 2017 in TCRdb). About the full investigation: An earlier analysis of some 500 of the donors reported 250 to 350 Gb of sequence data and 117 million unique TCR beta sequences from about 179 million T cells. About 300 gigabases of sequencing data and approximately 91 million unique TCR sequences made up an early release that covered several hundred HLA-typed donors. Of the 300 to 450 genotyped donors, 81% were placed in the genetic ancestry cluster associated with self-reported Caucasian donors. The aim of the study was to test whether cataloging public T cell receptors could identify signatures of past pathogen exposure. Using immunosequencing, the study profiled T cell repertoires from around 670 subjects and related those repertoires to cytomegalovirus serostatus. In addition to the first cohort of roughly 700 subjects, a separate validation cohort of some 120 different subjects was used. The study combined high-throughput TCR immunosequencing, statistical association of individual TCRs with disease status, and machine learning to predict cytomegalovirus infection status. A later analysis re-analyzed previously published TCR beta repertoires from hundreds of donors and added high-resolution HLA genotyping to study TCR occurrence patterns. The later analysis used no new phenotypic data to find candidate immune exposures, relying instead on TCR beta sequences and their occurrence across donors. In an earlier analysis of about 590 of the donors, high-throughput TCR beta sequencing was used to judge whether each TCR beta V gene segment behaved as functional or pseudogenic. Donor age, sex, ethnicity and CMV serostatus were compiled together with the repertoire data. A later genetic analysis took genome-wide SNP genotypes for about 55% of the 666 donors and used that subset as a discovery cohort. All discovery cohort repertoires had been generated using a single sequencing platform. Class I and class II HLA loci were covered by the typing at four-digit resolution. Typing coverage varied by locus: 629-630 donors for A, B, C, DRB1 and DQB1; approximately 500 for DQA1; more than 600 for DPA1; under 490 for DPB1. Four to six DR-DQ haplotypes were handled as single units for association and clustering, since linkage in the cohort was strong. On average, roughly 240,000 unique TCR beta nucleotide sequences were sequenced per donor among fewer than 500 genotyped donors of the cohort, with around 19% of those sequences being non-productive. The full study reports these points: Only TCR beta chains were sequenced in this cohort, and the absence of alpha or paired-chain data limited detectable features. Three of the identified cytomegalovirus-associated TCR beta chains were confirmed in vitro to be specific for cytomegalovirus antigens. At a false discovery rate of 0.05, a later analysis linked 15,000 to 20,000 TCR beta sequences to specific HLA alleles. A cluster of highly shared sequence variants was judged likely to be a technical artifact of the sequencing pipeline. CMV serostatus was the only immune exposure information available for the cohort. The authors suggested that the approach could potentially be generalized to other disease states and immunological phenotypes. While some public TCRs were present in many individuals, most TCR sequences turned up only very rarely across donors. Because counts were too low, roughly 16 rarely observed V segments, including chromosome 9 orphons, were excluded from the earlier analysis of around 640 of the donors. In a later analysis, HLA-associated TCR beta chains showed more clonal expansion and lower generation probabilities than non-associated chains that were equally common. Presence/absence analyses assumed roughly uniform sequencing depth across donors, an assumption that may not hold. HLA typing was unavailable for some donors at each locus, so association tests used only the typed subset. Several of the top co-occurrence clusters appeared to be linked to parvovirus B19, influenza, CMV and Epstein-Barr virus, according to a later analysis. A further reported finding was that TCR beta sequences accurately predicted the HLA-A and HLA-B alleles for most subjects in the first cohort. In a later genetic analysis, a missense DCLRE1C variant was associated with V-gene and J-gene trimming of TCR beta chains, and the association was replicated in an independent cohort. When HLA alleles, especially DR and DQ, strongly co-occurred, TCR associations were difficult to assign to individual alleles. In an earlier analysis of some 500 of the donors, most TCR beta V segments were observed in productive rearrangements about 87% or about 30% of the time, broadly matching IMGT annotations. According to a later analysis, most CMV-associated TCR beta chains appeared to be HLA-restricted, and the HLA associations seemed to be driven largely by CMV exposure. In a later genetic analysis, fewer N-insertions in productive TCRs were reported among donors in an Asian-associated ancestry cluster than the approximately 670-donor mean. A later analysis found that TCR association rates varied across HLA loci, with DRB1 alleles showing the most associated TCRs and HLA-C alleles the fewest. The classifier was reported to diagnose cytomegalovirus status with high specificity and sensitivity in both the original cohort and the validation cohort. Linkage disequilibrium might explain the correlated functional status among segregating V segments, but an unknown experimental factor could not be excluded. The study gave a list of 150 to 200 TCR beta chains associated with cytomegalovirus.

Note on this clone: The specificity of this receptor is unknown. Base qualities are not at hand, and no much larger clone is one base apart.

The method behind the library was the immunoSEQ multiplex PCR assay. For the multiplex PCR, a mixture combining 60 forward primers for TCR Vbeta segments and 13 reverse primers for TCR Jbeta segments was used. A multiplex PCR assay on genomic DNA amplified the CDR3 region of rearranged TCR beta genes. On the Illumina HiSeq System, the amplified TCR beta libraries were sequenced as 87-base-pair reads. For the original study's pipeline: A later analysis tallied roughly 80 million unique TCR beta chains across the 666 repertoires, and approximately 12 million of those chains were shared by two or more donors. To remove PCR and sequencing errors, raw reads were error-corrected and collapsed into unique sequences using a nearest-neighbor algorithm that merged closely related sequences. CDR3 sequences were aligned to IMGT reference sequences to assign V, D and J gene segments. For a sequence to be retained, a match of at least six nucleotides to both a V gene segment and a J gene segment was required. A rearrangement was called productive if the CDR3 had no stop codons and remained in frame with V and J, and every other rearrangement was called non-productive. Following IMGT convention, CDR3 was defined as the stretch from the second conserved V-encoded cysteine to the conserved J-encoded phenylalanine. The earlier analysis of fewer than 700 of the donors excluded sequences that lacked an unambiguous match to a single V gene segment. An earlier analysis of 550 to 650 of the donors classified V segments as functional when productive rearrangements were above 56.7% and as segregating when the standard deviation between donors was above 5%. A statistical classification framework was built to diagnose cytomegalovirus status from the catalog of TCR beta chain sequences. In a later analysis, V and J genes were assigned by comparing TCR nucleotide sequences against IMGT/GENE-DB human TR gene sequences. In a later analysis, CDR3 sequences and most-parsimonious VDJ recombination scenarios were assigned using the TCRdist pipeline. A later analysis defined each TCR beta chain by its CDR3 amino acid sequence plus V-gene family, and excluded reads lacking a unique V-gene family. A later analysis removed 500 to 600 highly shared, low-generation-probability nucleotide sequences to deal with suspected cross-contamination and a sequencing artifact. For each public chain, a later analysis derived a clonal expansion index from normalized ranks of inferred template counts within each repertoire. Generation probabilities in a later analysis came from a VDJ recombination model fitted to out-of-frame rearrangements, and those results were checked against IGoR. A later analysis scored TCR-TCR, TCR-HLA and TCR-CMV co-occurrence with hypergeometric tests, applying a repertoire-size bias correction to TCR pairs. To estimate false discovery rates, a later analysis permuted the HLA or CMV assignments 20 times. In a later analysis, co-occurring TCRs were grouped using DBSCAN, and TCRdist sequence similarity was added for clustering within HLA-allele-positive subsets. For co-occurrence clustering, repertoires with fewer than 30,000 or more than 120,000 public chains were excluded, along with four or five repertoires with anomalous nucleotide sharing. Here the immuneACCESS table is served through TCRdb, limited to in-frame sequences with V and J called. Missing clones are a known gap in these copies; in checked studies unresolved V genes cover under half, and the rest lacks a known reason. Clone size and the V and J calls come from that table; the DNA yielded D and trimming. For this sample there are 200,000 or so clones; roughly 80% appear just once. Together, the top ten hold over 3.5% of the sample.

The cohort comprised around 690 healthy bone marrow donors. At the time of sampling, all cohort members were nominally healthy, though unrecorded immune exposures were likely present. The donor tested CMV seronegative and was one of the 352 seronegative cohort members. A peripheral blood sample was collected from each donor, and TCR beta sequencing was performed on peripheral blood mononuclear cells. The Qiagen DNeasy Blood Extraction Kit was used to extract genomic DNA from the blood cell samples. This TCR was recovered from a man aged 45-65 years in good health and CMV-seronegative. Sequenced material: PBMCs.

The sequenced DNA: TGTGCCTGGACAGCTAGCTCCTACAATGAGCAGTTCTTC. Its amino acids are CAWTASSYNEQFF. Here the chain combines TRBV30 and TRBJ2-1, with the D gene too uncertain to name. The germline V gene encodes CDR1 GTSNPN and CDR2 SVGIG (reference sequence). There are 13 amino acids in the CDR3, from cysteine to phenylalanine inclusive. Only the CDR3 part of the read is kept: 39 bases, read in frame from the first base. Trimming costs V 4 bases and J 0 bases, and their ends lie 7 bases apart.